The clone carrying this T cell receptor beta chain was recorded at least ten times. The sample comes from a study of T cells in Graves' hyperthyroidism and ophthalmopathy. Germline values: CDR1 MDHEN, CDR2 SYDVKM. The CDR3 runs 16 residues. The V and J ends lost 4 bases and 1 base, in that order; junction bases with no gene match: 7. From RNA transcripts, TCR beta CDR3 regions were amplified. With the HTBI primer set, the TCR CDR3 went through a first round of RT-PCR. TCRdb re-derived calls from the multiplex PCR reads in MiXCR, one entry per CDR3 protein. The table lists roughly 290,000 distinct CDR3 sequences, roughly 15% of them singletons.

This TCR was sampled from a woman between 35 and 50 years old with Graves' hyperthyroidism. Material: blood. J is TRBJ1-2 and V is TRBV28; 9 bases line up with TRBD1. The DNA of the CDR3 is TGTGCCAGCAGTTCCGTGACAGGGGGGATTAACTATGGCTACACCTTC. Amino acids: CASSSVTGGINYGYTF.